The entry that follows covers one T cell receptor (beta chain) sequence. No antigen is known for it. Per-nucleotide qualities are absent, and no much larger clonotype sits a single base away. The record originates from a study of beta chain features in type 1 diabetes (dated by TCRdb to 2016 to 2019). Study-wide context: Mean age, gender distribution, total cell number and subset yield were not different between patients and healthy donors. A total of approximately 110,000,000 sorted cells were examined across all samples, and a strong correlation was observed between cell number per subset and RNA yield. The study compared TCRB repertoires of sorted circulating CD4+ T cell subsets between recently diagnosed type 1 diabetes patients and matched healthy donors. Naive and central memory subsets were obtained from all 30 or so donors, but regulatory and stem cell-like memory subsets were isolated from only 8 patients and about 8 healthy donors.

From each donor, a single peripheral blood sample of approximately 110 mL on average was drawn into heparinised tubes. A BD FACSAria II was used to sort naive, central memory, regulatory and stem cell-like memory CD4+ T cells with a panel that included CD45RO, CCR7, CD25, CD127, CD95 and CD27. Every sorted population had a purity above 95%. PBMCs were separated immediately by Lymphoprep density gradient centrifugation and were stained directly, without being cultured. So that batch effects would be minimized, each experiment stained and sorted samples in pairs, pairing one healthy donor with one patient. The entire amount of isolated RNA was reverse transcribed using the High Capacity cDNA Reverse Transcription Kit, so the sequenced TCRB transcripts were expressed ones. Deep immunoSEQ sequencing was performed on naive, central memory and regulatory T cell samples, with an average of about 3.57 million total reads per sample. Sorted cells were lysed in RLT buffer and RNA was extracted with DNase-treated RNeasy Micro or Mini kits, depending on cell number. Each cell subset was processed on its own to prevent cross-contamination, while patient and healthy donor samples were processed together. TCRB sequences were amplified from cDNA with the immunoSEQ multiplex PCR, producing 87-bp fragments spanning the CDR3 region. Amplicons were sequenced on the Illumina HiSeq platform. In the source study's methods: PCR bias was computationally corrected using synthetic template baselines, reads within Hamming distance 2 were collapsed, and singletons that could not be merged were discarded. Reads were aligned against IMGT to assign V, D and J genes, CDR3 length and insertions or deletions at six rearrangement sites. Within each subset, clonotype counts were normalized to sorted cell number, after which true diversity and Gini coefficients were computed with the tcR R package. The overlap coefficient, calculated on TCRB nucleotide sequences, was used to quantify repertoire sharing. As a proxy for the pre-selection repertoire, out-of-frame TCRB sequences from naive cells were analyzed. Here the immuneACCESS table is served through TCRdb, limited to in-frame sequences with V and J called. Missing clones are a known gap in these copies; in checked studies unresolved V genes cover under half, and the rest lacks a known reason. That table supplies the V and J calls and clone size; D and trimming were determined from the DNA. The table for this sample lists roughly 500,000 clones; about an eighth of them were counted only once. Of the sample, 0.04% to 0.05% is held by the ten largest clones.

Study-level results and caveats: Naive, central memory and regulatory TCRB repertoires appeared to be more alike among patients than among healthy donors. PCR might favor shorter templates, but patient and control samples were amplified and corrected together, so any skew would affect both groups equally. Because small numbers of individuals were included in the HLA sub-analyses, any influence of HLA type on TCRB rearrangement was left unresolved. At VDJ recombination sites, patients with type 1 diabetes made fewer insertions and deleted more nucleotides, a pattern implying thymic rearrangement abnormalities. Because cDNA was sequenced instead of genomic DNA, highly expressing activated cells could be over-represented, though the groups showed no difference in activation or CD3 levels. A moderate but significant shortening of TCRB CDR3 length was observed in type 1 diabetes patients in all four CD4+ subsets.

This TCR was sampled from a young woman in good health. Sequenced: naive CD4+ T cells from blood. The sample's cell subset or site label, decoded: true naive CD4+ T cells.

The DNA is as follows: TGTGCCAGCAGCTTGGCAGGGCTACTCTCCGCAGATACGCAGTATTTT. This translates into CASSLAGLLSADTQYF. The chain uses TRBV7-6 and TRBJ2-3, and possibly TRBD1, on 5 matching bases. Between the V and J ends, shortened by 3 bases and 4 bases respectively, the junction contains 17 bases. Per the germline V gene, SGHVS is the CDR1 and FNYEAQ is the CDR2. The CDR3 covers 16 residues, taking in both the cysteine and the phenylalanine. Of all the DNA, just the CDR3 is kept, 48 bases in frame from base 1.